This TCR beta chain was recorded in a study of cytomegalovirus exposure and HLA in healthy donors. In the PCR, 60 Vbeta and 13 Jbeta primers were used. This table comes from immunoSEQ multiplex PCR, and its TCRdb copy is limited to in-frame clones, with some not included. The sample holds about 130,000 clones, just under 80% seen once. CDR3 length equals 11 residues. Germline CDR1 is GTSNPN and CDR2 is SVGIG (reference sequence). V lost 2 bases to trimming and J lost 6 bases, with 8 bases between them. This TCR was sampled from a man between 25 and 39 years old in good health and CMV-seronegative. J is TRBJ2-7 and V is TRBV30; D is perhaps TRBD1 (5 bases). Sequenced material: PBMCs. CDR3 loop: CAWSWGAEQYF. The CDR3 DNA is TGTGCCTGGAGTTGGGGCGCCGAGCAGTACTTC.